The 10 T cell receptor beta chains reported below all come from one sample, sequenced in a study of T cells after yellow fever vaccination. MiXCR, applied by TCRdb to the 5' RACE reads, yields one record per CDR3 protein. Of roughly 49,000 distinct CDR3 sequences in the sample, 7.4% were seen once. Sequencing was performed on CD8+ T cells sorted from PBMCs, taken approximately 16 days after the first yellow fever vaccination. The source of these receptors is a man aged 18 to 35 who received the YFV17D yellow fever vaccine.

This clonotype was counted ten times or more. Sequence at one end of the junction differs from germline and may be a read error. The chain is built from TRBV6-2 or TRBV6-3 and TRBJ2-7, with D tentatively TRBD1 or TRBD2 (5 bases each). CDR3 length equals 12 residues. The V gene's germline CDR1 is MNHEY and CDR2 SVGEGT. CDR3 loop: CASSYVPRDVTF. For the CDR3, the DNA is TGTGCCAGCAGTTACGTCCCCCGGGACGTAACCTTC.

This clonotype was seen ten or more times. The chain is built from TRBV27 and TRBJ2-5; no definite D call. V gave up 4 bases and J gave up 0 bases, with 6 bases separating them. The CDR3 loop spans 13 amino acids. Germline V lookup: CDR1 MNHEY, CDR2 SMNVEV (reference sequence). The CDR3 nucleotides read TGTGCCAGCAGTTCCCTTGACCAAGAGACCCAGTACTTC. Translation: CASSSLDQETQYF.

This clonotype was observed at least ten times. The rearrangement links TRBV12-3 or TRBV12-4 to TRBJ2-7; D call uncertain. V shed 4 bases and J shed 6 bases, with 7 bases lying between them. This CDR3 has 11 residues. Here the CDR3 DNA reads TGTGCCAGCAGTTCTGGGTCCGAGCAGTACTTC. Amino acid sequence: CASSSGSEQYF.

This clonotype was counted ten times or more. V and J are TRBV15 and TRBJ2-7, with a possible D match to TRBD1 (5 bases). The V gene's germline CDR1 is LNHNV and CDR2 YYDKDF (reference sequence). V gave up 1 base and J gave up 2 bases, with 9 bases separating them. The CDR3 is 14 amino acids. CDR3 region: CATSRGQRPYEQYV. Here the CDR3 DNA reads TGTGCCACCAGCAGAGGACAGCGTCCCTACGAGCAGTACGTC.

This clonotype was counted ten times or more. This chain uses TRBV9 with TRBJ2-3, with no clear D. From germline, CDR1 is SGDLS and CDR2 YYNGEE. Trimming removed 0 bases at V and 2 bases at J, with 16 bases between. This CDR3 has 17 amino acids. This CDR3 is CASSVGEVVLNTDTQYF. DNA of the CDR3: TGTGCCAGCAGCGTAGGCGAGGTGGTTTTGAACACAGATACGCAGTATTTT. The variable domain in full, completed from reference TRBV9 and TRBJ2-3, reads DSGVTQTPKHLITATGQRVTLRCSPRSGDLSVYWYQQSLDQGLQFLIQYYNGEERAKGNILERFSAQQFPDLHSELNLSSLELGDSALYFCASSVGEVVLNTDTQYFGPGTRLTVL.

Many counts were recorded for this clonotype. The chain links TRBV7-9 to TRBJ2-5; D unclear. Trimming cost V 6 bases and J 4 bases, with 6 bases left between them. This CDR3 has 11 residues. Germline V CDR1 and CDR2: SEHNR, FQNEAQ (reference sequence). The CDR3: CASRPLETQYF. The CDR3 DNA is TGTGCCAGCAGACCTTTAGAGACCCAGTACTTC.

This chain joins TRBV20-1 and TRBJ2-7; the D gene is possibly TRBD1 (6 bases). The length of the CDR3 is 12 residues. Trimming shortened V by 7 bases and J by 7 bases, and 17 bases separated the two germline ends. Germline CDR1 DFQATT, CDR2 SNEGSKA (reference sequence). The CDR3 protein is CSVQTTRGEQYF. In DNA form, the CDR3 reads TGCAGTGTCCAGACGACGAGGGGGGAGCAGTACTTC.

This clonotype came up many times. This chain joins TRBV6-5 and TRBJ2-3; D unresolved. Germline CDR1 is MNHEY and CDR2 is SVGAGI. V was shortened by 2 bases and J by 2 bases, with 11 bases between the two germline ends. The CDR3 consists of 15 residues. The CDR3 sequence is CASSYGNWDTDTQYF. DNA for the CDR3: TGTGCCAGCAGTTACGGGAATTGGGACACAGATACGCAGTATTTT.

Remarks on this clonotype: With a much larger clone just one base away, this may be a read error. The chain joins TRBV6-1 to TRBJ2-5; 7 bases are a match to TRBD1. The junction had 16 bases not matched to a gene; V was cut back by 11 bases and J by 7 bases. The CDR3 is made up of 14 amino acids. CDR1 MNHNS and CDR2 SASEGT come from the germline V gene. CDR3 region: CAADRQGRGGTQYF. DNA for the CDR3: TGTGCCGCCGACCGACAGGGAAGAGGGGGGACCCAGTACTTC.

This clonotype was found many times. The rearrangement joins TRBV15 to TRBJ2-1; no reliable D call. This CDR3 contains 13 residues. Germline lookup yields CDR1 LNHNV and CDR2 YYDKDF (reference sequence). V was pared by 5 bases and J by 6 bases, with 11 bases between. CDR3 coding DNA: TGTGCCACCAGCGCAAGCTTGGCCAATGAGCAGTTCTTC. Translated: CATSASLANEQFF.